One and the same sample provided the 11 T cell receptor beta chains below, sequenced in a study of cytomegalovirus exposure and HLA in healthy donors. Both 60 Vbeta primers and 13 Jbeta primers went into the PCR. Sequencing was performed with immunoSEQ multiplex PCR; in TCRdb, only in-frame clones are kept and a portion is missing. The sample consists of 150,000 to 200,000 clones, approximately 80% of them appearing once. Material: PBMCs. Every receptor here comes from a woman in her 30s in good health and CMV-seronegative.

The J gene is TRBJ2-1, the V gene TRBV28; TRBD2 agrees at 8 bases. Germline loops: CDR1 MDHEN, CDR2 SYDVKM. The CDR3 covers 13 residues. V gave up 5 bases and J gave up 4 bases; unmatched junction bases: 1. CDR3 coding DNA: TGTGCCAGCAGTGGGACTAGGTACAATGAGCAGTTCTTC. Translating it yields CASSGTRYNEQFF. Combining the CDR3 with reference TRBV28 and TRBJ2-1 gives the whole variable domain DVKVTQSSRYLVKRTGEKVFLECVQDMDHENMFWYRQDPGLGLRLIYFSYDVKMKEKGDIPEGYSVSREKKERFSLILESASTNQTSMYLCASSGTRYNEQFFGPGTRLTVL.

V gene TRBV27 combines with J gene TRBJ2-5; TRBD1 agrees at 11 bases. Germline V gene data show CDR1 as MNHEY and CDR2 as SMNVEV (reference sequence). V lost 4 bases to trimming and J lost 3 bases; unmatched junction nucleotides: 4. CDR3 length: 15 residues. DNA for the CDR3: TGTGCCAGCAGTTCCGGGGGACAGGGGGAAGAGACCCAGTACTTC. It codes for CASSSGGQGEETQYF.

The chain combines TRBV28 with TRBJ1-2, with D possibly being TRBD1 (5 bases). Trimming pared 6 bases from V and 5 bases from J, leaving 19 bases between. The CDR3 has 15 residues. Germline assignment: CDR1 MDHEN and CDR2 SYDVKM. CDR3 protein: CASSSQAGRLYGYTF. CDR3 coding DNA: TGTGCCAGCAGCTCCCAAGCAGGGAGGCTATATGGCTACACCTTC.

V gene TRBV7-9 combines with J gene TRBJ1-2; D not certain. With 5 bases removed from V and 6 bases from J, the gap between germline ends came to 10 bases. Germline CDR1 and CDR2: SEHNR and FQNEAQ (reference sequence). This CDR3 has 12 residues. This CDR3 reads CASSPTPDGYTF. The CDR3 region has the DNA TGTGCCAGCAGCCCCACCCCGGATGGCTACACCTTC.

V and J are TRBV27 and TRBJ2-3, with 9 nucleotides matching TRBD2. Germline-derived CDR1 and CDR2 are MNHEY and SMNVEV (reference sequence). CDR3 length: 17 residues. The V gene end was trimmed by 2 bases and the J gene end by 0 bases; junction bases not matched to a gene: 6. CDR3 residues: CASSLLSGRSSTDTQYF. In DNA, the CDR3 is TGTGCCAGCAGTTTACTGAGCGGGAGGTCTAGCACAGATACGCAGTATTTT.

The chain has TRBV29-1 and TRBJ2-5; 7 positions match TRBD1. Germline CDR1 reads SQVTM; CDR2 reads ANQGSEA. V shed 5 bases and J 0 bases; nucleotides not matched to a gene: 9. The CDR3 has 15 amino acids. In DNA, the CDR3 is TGCAGCGTTACCCGGCCGGGACAGCACCAAGAGACCCAGTACTTC. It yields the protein CSVTRPGQHQETQYF.

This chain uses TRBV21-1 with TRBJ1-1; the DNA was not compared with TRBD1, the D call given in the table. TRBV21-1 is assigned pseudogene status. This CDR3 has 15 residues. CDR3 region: CASSETTGGYTEAFF. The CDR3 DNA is TGTGCCAGCAGCGAGACTACAGGGGGTTACACTGAAGCTTTCTTT.

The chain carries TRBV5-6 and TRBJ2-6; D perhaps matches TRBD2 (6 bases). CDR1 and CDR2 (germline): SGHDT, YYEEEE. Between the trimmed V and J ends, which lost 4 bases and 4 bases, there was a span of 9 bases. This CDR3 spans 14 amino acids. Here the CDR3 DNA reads TGTGCCAGCAGCCGGCGGGGAGGGGCCAACGTCCTGACTTTC. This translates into CASSRRGGANVLTF.

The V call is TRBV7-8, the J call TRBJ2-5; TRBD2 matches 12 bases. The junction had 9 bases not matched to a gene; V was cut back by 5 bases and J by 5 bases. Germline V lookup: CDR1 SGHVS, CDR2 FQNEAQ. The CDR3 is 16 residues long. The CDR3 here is CASSRNLAGGLETQYF. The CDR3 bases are TGTGCCAGCAGCCGGAACCTAGCGGGGGGGCTGGAGACCCAGTACTTC.

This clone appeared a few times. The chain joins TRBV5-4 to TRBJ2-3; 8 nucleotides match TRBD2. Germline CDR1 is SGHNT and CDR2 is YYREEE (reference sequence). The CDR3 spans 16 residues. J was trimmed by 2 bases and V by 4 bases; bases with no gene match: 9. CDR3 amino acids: CASSQVGGGPTDTQYF. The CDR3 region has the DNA TGTGCCAGCAGCCAAGTCGGGGGGGGACCCACAGATACGCAGTATTTT.

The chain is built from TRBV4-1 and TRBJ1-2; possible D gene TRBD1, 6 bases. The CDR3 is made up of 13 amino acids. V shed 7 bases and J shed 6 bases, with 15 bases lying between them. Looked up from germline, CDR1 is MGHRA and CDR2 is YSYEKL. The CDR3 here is CASNPTGTDGYTF. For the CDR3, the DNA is TGCGCCAGCAACCCGACAGGTACGGATGGCTACACCTTC.